These T cell receptor beta chains were read from a single sample in a study of T cell clones after liver transplantation. Libraries were prepared by immunoSEQ multiplex PCR; TCRdb keeps only in-frame clonotypes and omits some of them. The sample shows 20,000 to 25,000 clones, 90% to 95% of them seen only once. Sequencing was performed on CD8+ T cells from blood, taken approximately 27 months after liver transplant. These receptors were obtained from a human patient who received a liver transplant. Some T cells may originate from the graft donor. Both conserved end residues are part of each CDR3. The order of the fields is V gene, J gene, clone size, D gene, CDR3 protein, CDR3 DNA. D genes are given only for firm matches. For some rows the clone size is stated as once, few or many, or as a class when expanded; others skip it.

V gene: TRBV9
J gene: TRBJ2-7
clone size: once
D gene: TRBD2
CDR3 protein: CASASGRAGSYEQYF
CDR3 DNA: TGTGCCAGCGCTAGCGGGAGGGCAGGATCCTACGAGCAGTACTTC

V gene: TRBV6-6
J gene: TRBJ1-2
clone size: .
D gene: .
CDR3 protein: CASSYLIRDPYGYTF
CDR3 DNA: TGTGCCAGCAGTTACCTGATCAGGGATCCCTATGGCTACACCTTC

V gene: TRBV28
J gene: TRBJ2-4
clone size: .
D gene: TRBD1
CDR3 protein: CASSAPPGQGGGIQYF
CDR3 DNA: TGTGCCAGCAGTGCACCCCCGGGACAGGGAGGGGGCATTCAGTACTTC

V gene: TRBV6-5
J gene: TRBJ1-3
clone size: once
D gene: .
CDR3 protein: CASSQDRNTIYF
CDR3 DNA: TGTGCCAGCAGCCAAGACCGAAACACCATATATTTT

V gene: TRBV4-3
J gene: TRBJ2-7
clone size: .
D gene: .
CDR3 protein: CASSQRRTSSYEQYF
CDR3 DNA: TGCGCCAGCAGCCAAAGACGGACGAGCTCCTACGAGCAGTACTTC

V gene: TRBV27
J gene: TRBJ2-1
clone size: .
D gene: TRBD2
CDR3 protein: CASSLAGGLYNEQFF
CDR3 DNA: TGTGCCAGCAGTTTAGCGGGAGGGTTATACAATGAGCAGTTCTTC

V gene: TRBV5-8
J gene: TRBJ1-2
clone size: .
D gene: .
CDR3 protein: CASSLGQRAGYGYTF
CDR3 DNA: TGTGCCAGCAGCTTGGGTCAGAGGGCTGGGTATGGCTACACCTTC

V gene: TRBV7-6
J gene: TRBJ1-5
clone size: .
D gene: .
CDR3 protein: CASSRGGFNQPQHF
CDR3 DNA: TGTGCCAGCAGCCGAGGCGGCTTCAATCAGCCCCAGCATTTT

V gene: TRBV6-1
J gene: TRBJ2-7
clone size: .
D gene: .
CDR3 protein: CASSDSGRPMWEQYF
CDR3 DNA: TGTGCCAGCAGTGATTCGGGACGGCCAATGTGGGAGCAGTACTTC

V gene: TRBV5-1
J gene: TRBJ2-7
clone size: .
D gene: .
CDR3 protein: CASSRSAYEQYF
CDR3 DNA: TGCGCCAGCAGCCGCTCAGCCTACGAGCAGTACTTC

V gene: TRBV5-1
J gene: TRBJ2-3
clone size: .
D gene: TRBD1
CDR3 protein: CASSPRQGGPDTQYF
CDR3 DNA: TGCGCCAGCAGCCCCCGACAGGGTGGGCCAGATACGCAGTATTTT

V gene: TRBV18
J gene: TRBJ2-1
clone size: once
D gene: TRBD2
CDR3 protein: CASSPPWESGTRIWYEQFF
CDR3 DNA: TGTGCCAGCTCACCACCGTGGGAGTCCGGGACTAGAATTTGGTATGAGCAGTTCTTC